The present T cell receptor beta chain was sequenced within a study of cytomegalovirus exposure and HLA in healthy donors. Study overall: Prior work identified roughly 120 million unique TCR beta sequences in about 179 million T cells. Overall study findings and caveats: Information on immune exposure was restricted to one variable (CMV serostatus). HLA allele associations emerged for around 15,000 TCR beta sequences in a later analysis, at 0.05 false discovery rate. Later on, an analysis found that several of the most significant clusters appeared to be linked to common viral pathogens, which included parvovirus B19.

Germline V gene data show CDR1 as SGHRS and CDR2 as YFSETQ. The CDR3 sequence is 14 residues long. The V segment lost 1 base and the J segment 7 bases; nucleotides outside the gene matches: 3. This clone appeared once. Its antigen is still unknown. The PCR used 60 Vbeta and 13 Jbeta primers. Some clones are missing from TCRdb's copy, which holds only in-frame ones; the method was immunoSEQ multiplex PCR. This table has 150,000 to 250,000 clones, 85% appearing once. This clonotype was sampled from a woman between 45 and 60 years old in good health and CMV-seronegative. Sequenced material: PBMCs. The chain recombines TRBV5-1 with TRBJ2-1; 9 bases fit TRBD2. CDR3 region: CASSLTSGQNEQFF. CDR3 coding DNA: TGCGCCAGCAGCTTGACTAGCGGGCAGAATGAGCAGTTCTTC.